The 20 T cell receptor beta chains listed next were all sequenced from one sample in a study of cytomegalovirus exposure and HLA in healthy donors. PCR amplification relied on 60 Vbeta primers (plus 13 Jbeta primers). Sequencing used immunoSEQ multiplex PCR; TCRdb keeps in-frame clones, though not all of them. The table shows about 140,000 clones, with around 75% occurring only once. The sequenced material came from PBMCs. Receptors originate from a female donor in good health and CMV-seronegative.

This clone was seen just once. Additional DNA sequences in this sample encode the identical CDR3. For the CDR3, the DNA is TGTGCCTGGAGGCCCATGTCAGGGCCCGGGGAGCTGTTTTTT. It encodes CAWRPMSGPGELFF. This chain joins TRBV30 and TRBJ2-2; weak D call: TRBD1 (5 bases). The CDR3 spans 14 residues. Trimming left V 3 bases short and J 6 bases short, with 14 bases between. In germline, CDR1 is GTSNPN, CDR2 SVGIG (reference sequence). Looking up the rest from reference TRBV30 and TRBJ2-2 gives the full variable domain: SQTIHQWPATLVQPVGSPLSLECTVEGTSNPNLYWYRQAAGRGLQLLFYSVGIGQISSEVPQNLSASRPQDRQFILSSKKLLLSDSGFYLCAWRPMSGPGELFFGEGSRLTVL.

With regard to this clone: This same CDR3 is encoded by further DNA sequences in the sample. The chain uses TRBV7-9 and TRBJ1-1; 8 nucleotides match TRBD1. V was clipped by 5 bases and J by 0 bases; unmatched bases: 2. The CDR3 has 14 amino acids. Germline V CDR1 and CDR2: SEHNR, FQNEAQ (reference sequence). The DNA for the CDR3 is TGTGCCAGCAGCCTGGGACAGGTGAACACTGAAGCTTTCTTT. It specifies CASSLGQVNTEAFF.

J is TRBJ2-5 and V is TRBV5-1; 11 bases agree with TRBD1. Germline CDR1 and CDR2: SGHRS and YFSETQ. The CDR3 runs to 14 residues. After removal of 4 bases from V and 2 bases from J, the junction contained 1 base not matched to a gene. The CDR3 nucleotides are TGCGCCAGCAGCGGACAGGGGGCACAAGAGACCCAGTACTTC. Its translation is CASSGQGAQETQYF.

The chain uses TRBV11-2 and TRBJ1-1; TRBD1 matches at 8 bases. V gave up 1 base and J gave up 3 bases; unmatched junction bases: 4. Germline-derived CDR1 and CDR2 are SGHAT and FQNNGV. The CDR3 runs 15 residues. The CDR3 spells CASSLADRAYTEAFF. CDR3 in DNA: TGTGCCAGCAGCTTAGCGGACAGGGCGTACACTGAAGCTTTCTTT.

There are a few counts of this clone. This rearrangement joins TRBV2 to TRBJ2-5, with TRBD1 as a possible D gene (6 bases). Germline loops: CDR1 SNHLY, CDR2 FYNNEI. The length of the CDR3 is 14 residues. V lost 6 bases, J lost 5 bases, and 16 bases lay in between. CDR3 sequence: CASRDQTGSETQYF. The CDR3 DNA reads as TGTGCCAGCAGGGACCAAACAGGGTCGGAGACCCAGTACTTC.

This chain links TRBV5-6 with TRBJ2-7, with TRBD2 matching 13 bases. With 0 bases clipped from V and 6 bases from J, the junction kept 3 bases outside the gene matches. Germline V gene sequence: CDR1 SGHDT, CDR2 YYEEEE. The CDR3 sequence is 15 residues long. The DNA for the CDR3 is TGTGCCAGCAGCTTGGTAGGGACTAGCGGGACCGAGCAGTACTTC. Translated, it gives CASSLVGTSGTEQYF. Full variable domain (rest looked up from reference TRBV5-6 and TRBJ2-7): DAGVTQSPTHLIKTRGQQVTLRCSPKSGHDTVSWYQQALGQGPQFIFQYYEEEERQRGNFPDRFSGHQFPNYSSELNVNALLLGDSALYLCASSLVGTSGTEQYFGPGTRLTVT.

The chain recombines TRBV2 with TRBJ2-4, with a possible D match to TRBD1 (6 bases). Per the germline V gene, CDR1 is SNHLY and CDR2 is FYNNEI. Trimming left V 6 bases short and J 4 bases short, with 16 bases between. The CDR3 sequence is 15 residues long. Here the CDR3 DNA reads TGTGCCAGCAGCGAGTTGACAGGACAAAAAAACATTCAGTACTTC. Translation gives CASSELTGQKNIQYF.

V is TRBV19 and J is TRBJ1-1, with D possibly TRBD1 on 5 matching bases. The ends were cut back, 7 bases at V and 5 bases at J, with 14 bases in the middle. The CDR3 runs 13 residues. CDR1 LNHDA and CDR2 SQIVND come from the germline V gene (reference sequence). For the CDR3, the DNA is TGTGCCAGTAACTCCAGGGTGAGTACTGAAGCTTTCTTT. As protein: CASNSRVSTEAFF.

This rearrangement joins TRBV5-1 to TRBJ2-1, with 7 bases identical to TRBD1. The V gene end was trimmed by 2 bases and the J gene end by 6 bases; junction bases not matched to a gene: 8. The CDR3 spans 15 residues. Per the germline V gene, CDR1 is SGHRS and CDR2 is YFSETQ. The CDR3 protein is CASSFRQGVGNEQFF. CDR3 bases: TGCGCCAGCAGCTTCCGACAGGGTGTAGGCAATGAGCAGTTCTTC.

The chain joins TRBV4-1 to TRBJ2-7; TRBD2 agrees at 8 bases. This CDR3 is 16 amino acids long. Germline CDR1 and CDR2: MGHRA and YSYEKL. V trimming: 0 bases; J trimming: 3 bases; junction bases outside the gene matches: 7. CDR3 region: CASSQEGGTSGYEQYF. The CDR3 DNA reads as TGCGCCAGCAGCCAAGAGGGGGGTACTAGCGGCTACGAGCAGTACTTC.

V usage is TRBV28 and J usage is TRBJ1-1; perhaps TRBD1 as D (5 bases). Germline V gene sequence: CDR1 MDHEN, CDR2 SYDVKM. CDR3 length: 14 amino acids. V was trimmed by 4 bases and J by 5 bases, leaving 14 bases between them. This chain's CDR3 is CASSSGTGGTEAFF. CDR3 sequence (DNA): TGTGCCAGCAGTTCCGGGACCGGAGGGACTGAAGCTTTCTTT.

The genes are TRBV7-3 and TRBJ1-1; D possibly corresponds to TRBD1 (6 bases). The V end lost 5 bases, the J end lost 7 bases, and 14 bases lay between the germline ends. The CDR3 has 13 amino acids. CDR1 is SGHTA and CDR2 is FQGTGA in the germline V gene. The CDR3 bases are TGTGCCAGCAGCGTAGTCCAGGGGCGTGAAGCTTTCTTT. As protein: CASSVVQGREAFF.

The CDR3 bases are TGTGCCAGCTCCATTGCAGGGGGCTCTGGAAACACCATATATTTT. Translating it yields CASSIAGGSGNTIYF. The J gene is TRBJ1-3, the V gene TRBV7-9; 7 bases line up with TRBD1. CDR3 length equals 15 residues. V gave up 8 bases and J gave up 0 bases; unmatched junction bases: 7. CDR1 SEHNR and CDR2 FQNEAQ come from the germline V gene (reference sequence). The full variable domain, completed using reference TRBV7-9 and TRBJ1-3, is DTGVSQNPRHKITKRGQNVTFRCDPISEHNRLYWYRQTLGQGPEFLTYFQNEAQLEKSRLLSDRFSAERPKGSFSTLEIQRTEQGDSAMYLCASSIAGGSGNTIYFGEGSWLTVV.

The CDR3 DNA sequence: TGTGCCTGGAGTGATCAGAAAAACACCATATATTTT. Protein: CAWSDQKNTIYF. The rearrangement uses TRBV30 and TRBJ1-3; no clear D gene. The CDR3 has 12 residues. Germline V lookup: CDR1 GTSNPN, CDR2 SVGIG (reference sequence). V was clipped by 1 base and J by 6 bases, with 7 bases between them.

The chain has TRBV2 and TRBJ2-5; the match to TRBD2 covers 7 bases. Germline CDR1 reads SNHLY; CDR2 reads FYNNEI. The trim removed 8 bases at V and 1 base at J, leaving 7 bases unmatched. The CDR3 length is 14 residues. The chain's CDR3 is CASANGGIQETQYF. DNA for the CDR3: TGTGCCAGCGCCAACGGGGGGATCCAAGAGACCCAGTACTTC.

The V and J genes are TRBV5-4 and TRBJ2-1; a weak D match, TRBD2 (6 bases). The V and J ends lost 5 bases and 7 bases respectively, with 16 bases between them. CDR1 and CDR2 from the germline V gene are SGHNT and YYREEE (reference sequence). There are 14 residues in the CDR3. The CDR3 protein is CASSLRSRGNEQFF. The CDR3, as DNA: TGTGCCAGCAGTTTAAGGTCTCGGGGGAATGAGCAGTTCTTC. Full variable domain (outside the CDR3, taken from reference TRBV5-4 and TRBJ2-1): ETGVTQSPTHLIKTRGQQVTLRCSSQSGHNTVSWYQQALGQGPQFIFQYYREEENGRGNFPPRFSGLQFPNYSSELNVNALELDDSALYLCASSLRSRGNEQFFGPGTRLTVL.

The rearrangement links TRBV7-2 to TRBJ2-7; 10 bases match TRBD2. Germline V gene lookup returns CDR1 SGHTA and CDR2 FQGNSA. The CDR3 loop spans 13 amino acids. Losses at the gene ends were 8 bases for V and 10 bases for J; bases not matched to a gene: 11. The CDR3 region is CASGERLAGDQYF. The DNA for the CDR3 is TGTGCCAGCGGAGAAAGACTAGCGGGCGATCAGTACTTC.

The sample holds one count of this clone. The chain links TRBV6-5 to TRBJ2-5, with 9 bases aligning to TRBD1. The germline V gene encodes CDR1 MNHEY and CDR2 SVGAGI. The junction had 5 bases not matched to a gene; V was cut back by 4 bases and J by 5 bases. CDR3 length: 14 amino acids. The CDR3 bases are TGTGCCAGCAGTTGGCGACAGGGGGGGGAGACCCAGTACTTC. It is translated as CASSWRQGGETQYF.

The CDR3 DNA reads TGTGCCAGCAGCCAGGGGGCGCCTCGGGAGCAGTACTTC. It translates to CASSQGAPREQYF. V is TRBV27 and J is TRBJ2-7; 8 bases match TRBD1. Germline CDR1 and CDR2: MNHEY and SMNVEV (reference sequence). The CDR3 is made up of 13 amino acids. V trimming: 6 bases; J trimming: 7 bases; junction bases outside the gene matches: 8.

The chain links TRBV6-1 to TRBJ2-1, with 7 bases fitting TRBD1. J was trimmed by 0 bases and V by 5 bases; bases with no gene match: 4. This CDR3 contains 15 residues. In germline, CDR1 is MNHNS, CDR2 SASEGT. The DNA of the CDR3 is TGTGCCAGCAGTTTGGACAGGAGCTCCTACAATGAGCAGTTCTTC. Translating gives CASSLDRSSYNEQFF.